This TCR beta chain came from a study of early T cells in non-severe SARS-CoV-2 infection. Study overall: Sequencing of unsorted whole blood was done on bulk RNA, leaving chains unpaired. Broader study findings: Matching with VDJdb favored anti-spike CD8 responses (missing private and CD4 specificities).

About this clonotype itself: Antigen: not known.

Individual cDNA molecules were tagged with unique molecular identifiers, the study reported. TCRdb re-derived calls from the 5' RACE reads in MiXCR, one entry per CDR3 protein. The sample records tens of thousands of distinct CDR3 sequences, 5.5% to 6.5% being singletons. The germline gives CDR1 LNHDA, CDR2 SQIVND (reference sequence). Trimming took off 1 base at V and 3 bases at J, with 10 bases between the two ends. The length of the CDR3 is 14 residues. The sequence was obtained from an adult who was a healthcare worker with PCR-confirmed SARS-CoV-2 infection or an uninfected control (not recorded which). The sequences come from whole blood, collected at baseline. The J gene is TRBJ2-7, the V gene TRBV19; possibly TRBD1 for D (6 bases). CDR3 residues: CASSIGTTGYEQYF. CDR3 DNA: TGTGCCAGTAGTATAGGGACGACAGGCTACGAGCAGTACTTC.